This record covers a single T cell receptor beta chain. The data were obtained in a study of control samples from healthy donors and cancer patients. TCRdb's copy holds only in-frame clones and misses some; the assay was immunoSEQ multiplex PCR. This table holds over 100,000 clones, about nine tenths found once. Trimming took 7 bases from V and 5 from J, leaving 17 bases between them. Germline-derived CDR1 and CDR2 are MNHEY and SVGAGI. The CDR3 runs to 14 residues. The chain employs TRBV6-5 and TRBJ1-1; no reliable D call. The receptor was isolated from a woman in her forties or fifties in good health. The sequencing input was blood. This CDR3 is CASKLDGMVTEAFF. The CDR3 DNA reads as TGTGCCAGCAAGCTAGACGGGATGGTGACTGAAGCTTTCTTT.